The sequence of this TCR beta chain was determined in a study of shared clonotypes between healthy human individuals. Overall study results and limits: Rarefaction showed that sequencing of sorted subsets was incomplete (despite large depth). Exclusively blood specimens were collected; tissue repertoires likely differ.

Naive CD8 cells were CD45RO-negative, positively selected for CCR7, excluding terminally differentiated effector memory CD45RA+ cells. Donors comprised healthy HIV-negative adults lacking recent acute infections or vaccinations. Each donor was a Caucasian adult residing in Nashville, Tennessee. In regard to this clone: The antigen remains undetermined. Other DNA sequences in this sample translate to the same CDR3.

Profiling relied on immunoSEQ multiplex PCR, and the TCRdb table lists in-frame clones only, not all of them. This sample carries about 2.1 million clones, 80% to 95% of them seen once, and the ten largest clones take about 1.6%. This CDR3 is built from 15 residues. Between the trimmed V and J ends, which lost 1 base and 0 bases, there was a span of 7 bases. Germline CDR1 SGHAT, CDR2 FQNNGV. The sample taken for sequencing was naive CD8+ T cells from PBMCs. This chain links TRBV11-2 with TRBJ1-5; no definite D call. The TCR originated in a man aged 18-30 years in good health. Some clones in this sample may be carry-over from other donors' samples. The CDR3 DNA reads as TGTGCCAGCAGCTTAGGTACGGTTAGCAATCAGCCCCAGCATTTT. Translation: CASSLGTVSNQPQHF.